The TCR beta chain described here comes from a study of cytomegalovirus exposure and HLA in healthy donors. Study-wide points: Analyses of presence/absence relied on an assumption of roughly uniform sequencing depth across donors. Reported performance of the classifier showed diagnosis of cytomegalovirus status with high specificity and sensitivity. A missense variant in DCLRE1C was later tied to TCR beta V- and J-gene trimming. At a 0.05 false discovery rate, a later analysis found some 18,000 TCR beta sequences to be associated with HLA alleles.

Notes on this clone: The antigen is unknown.

PCR involved 60 Vbeta and 13 Jbeta primers. Repertoires were generated with immunoSEQ multiplex PCR, while TCRdb's copy carries only in-frame clones and drops some. This table holds 100,000 or so clones, roughly 76% found once. The material sequenced was PBMCs. This receptor was identified in a man aged 25-40 years in good health and CMV-seropositive.

The chain's CDR3 is CASSLRQGPRETQYF. The CDR3 region has the DNA TGTGCCAGCAGCTTACGCCAGGGCCCTCGAGAGACCCAGTACTTC. V is TRBV11-2 and J is TRBJ2-5, with D maybe TRBD1 (5 bases). The germline CDR1 and CDR2 sequences are SGHAT and FQNNGV. The V end was cut by 2 bases, the J end by 4 bases, with 14 bases between. The CDR3 contains 15 residues.